The 8 T cell receptor beta chains reported below all come from one sample, sequenced in a study of shared clonotypes between healthy human individuals. Profiled with immunoSEQ multiplex PCR; TCRdb holds only in-frame clones, not every one. The sample consists of 2,500,000 or so clones, about 90% of them appearing once. What was sequenced was naive CD4+ T cells from PBMCs. The subset was: CD45RA+ positively selected. These receptors originate from a man aged 18 to 29 in good health. Some clones in this sample may be carry-over from other donors' samples.

The chain links TRBV28 to TRBJ1-1; 10 bases are shared with TRBD1. This CDR3 is built from 16 residues. The germline CDR1 and CDR2 sequences are MDHEN and SYDVKM. V trimming: 5 bases; J trimming: 11 bases; junction bases outside the gene matches: 17. CDR3 amino acids: CASSATGTGARHRAFF. The DNA of the CDR3 is TGTGCCAGCAGTGCCACCGGGACAGGGGCCCGCCATAGGGCTTTCTTT.

V gene TRBV5-4 combines with J gene TRBJ2-4; 15 bases fit TRBD2. Germline trimming cut 4 bases from V and 5 bases from J; bases unmatched to any gene: 4. The germline gives CDR1 SGHNT, CDR2 YYREEE (reference sequence). The CDR3 consists of 16 residues. Here the CDR3 DNA reads TGTGCCAGCAGCCCAGGACTAGCGGGAGGGGAAAACATTCAGTACTTC. Encoded protein: CASSPGLAGGENIQYF.

The V gene is TRBV7-8, the J gene TRBJ2-1; 8 positions agree with TRBD1. Trimming took 5 bases from V and 7 from J; bases not matched to a gene: 13. The CDR3 is 16 amino acids. Germline V gene lookup returns CDR1 SGHVS and CDR2 FQNEAQ. CDR3 protein: CASSAPGQGARNEQFF. For the CDR3, the DNA is TGTGCCAGCAGCGCCCCCGGGCAGGGGGCGCGTAATGAGCAGTTCTTC.

The V gene is TRBV6-1, the J gene TRBJ1-5; no firm D call. V lost 1 base to trimming and J lost 0 bases, with 10 bases between them. CDR3 length equals 16 residues. Germline CDR1 MNHNS, CDR2 SASEGT. DNA of the CDR3: TGTGCCAGCAGTGAAGGGATAGCAGCTAGCAATCAGCCCCAGCATTTT. Protein product: CASSEGIAASNQPQHF.

In DNA, the CDR3 is TGTGCCAGCAGTTTCTCTTGGTGGGACAGGGTCTTGAACACTGAAGCTTTCTTT. It encodes CASSFSWWDRVLNTEAFF. The chain recombines TRBV27 with TRBJ1-1, with TRBD1 identical over 9 bases. The junction had 11 bases not matched to a gene; V was cut back by 3 bases and J by 0 bases. CDR3 length: 18 amino acids. Germline CDR1 reads MNHEY; CDR2 reads SMNVEV (reference sequence).

This chain joins TRBV30 and TRBJ2-3; TRBD1 matches 8 bases. Germline assignment: CDR1 GTSNPN and CDR2 SVGIG (reference sequence). The CDR3 loop spans 14 amino acids. The ends lost 3 bases at V and 4 bases at J; junction bases unmatched: 6. The chain's CDR3 is CAWRDRTGSDTQYF. The CDR3 nucleotides are TGTGCCTGGAGGGATAGGACAGGGTCAGATACGCAGTATTTT.

The chain carries TRBV5-1 and TRBJ2-1, with 11 bases aligning to TRBD2. The V gene end was trimmed by 4 bases and the J gene end by 5 bases; junction bases not matched to a gene: 8. The germline V gene encodes CDR1 SGHRS and CDR2 YFSETQ. This CDR3 is 16 amino acids long. This chain's CDR3 is CASSAEGLAANNEQFF. CDR3 DNA sequence: TGCGCCAGCAGCGCGGAGGGACTAGCGGCTAACAATGAGCAGTTCTTC.

The rearrangement links TRBV6-5 to TRBJ1-2; D is uncertain. Trimming took off 0 bases at V and 4 bases at J, with 9 bases between the two ends. This CDR3 comprises 14 residues. Germline CDR1 reads MNHEY; CDR2 reads SVGAGI. The CDR3 protein is CASSYSRRSYGYTF. The DNA of the CDR3 is TGTGCCAGCAGTTACTCACGAAGAAGCTATGGCTACACCTTC.